The clone carrying this TCR beta chain was counted ten times or more. Germline and junction disagree at one end, which may indicate a read error. These data belong to a study of early T cells in non-severe SARS-CoV-2 infection. MiXCR was run by TCRdb on the 5' RACE reads, yielding one entry per CDR3 protein. The top ten hold less than 25% of the sample, which has fewer than 65,000 distinct CDR3 sequences, roughly a tenth seen once. This CDR3 region has 14 residues. The sequence came from an adult who was a healthcare worker with PCR-confirmed SARS-CoV-2 infection or an uninfected control (not recorded which). J is TRBJ2-3 and V is TRBV12-3 or TRBV12-4; D not resolved. The sequenced material came from whole blood. The CDR3 here is CASSLEVRRTAADF. CDR3 coding DNA: TGTGCCAGCAGTTTAGAGGTGCGCAGGACCGCCGCGGATTTT.